This record concerns one T cell receptor beta chain sequence. Its antigen specificity is not known. No base quality values were provided; no much bigger clone lies one nucleotide off. Each collaborating institution followed its own protocols to collect whole blood in K2EDTA tubes. Collaborator samples were shipped for TCRbeta analysis as frozen whole blood, isolated PBMCs, or DNA extracted from either sample type. This specimen comes from a study of blood T cell repertoires in COVID-19 (dated by TCRdb to the early 2020s). With regard to the full study: Samples covering the acute and convalescent phases of COVID-19 were provided by collaborators in the United States, Italy and Spain. The material from the prospective study consisted of cDNA or gDNA derived from T cells, B-cell-depleted T cells, or PBMCs. Deeply sampled blood TCRbeta repertoires from subjects exposed to, actively infected with, or recovered from COVID-19 were included in the dataset. The repertoires were released in a freely available public database intended as a resource for research on the immune response to SARS-CoV-2. Samples were obtained from the ongoing ImmuneRACE study (first 160 participants) and from 1,000 to 1,500 subjects provided by 6 global collaborators. A de-identified subject ID, COVID-19 status, age in years and sex were almost always included in the sample metadata. Where available, HLA class I and class II types were obtained from metadata supplied by the sample provider rather than from assay-based typing.

TCRbeta CDR3 regions were amplified from genomic DNA by means of the immunoSEQ Assay, a bias-controlled multiplex PCR. The authors' analysis ran thus. The number of nucleated cells in each sample was estimated by amplification of reference gene primers within the assay. To quantify the absolute abundance of each unique TCRbeta CDR3 rearrangement, sequence reads were collapsed and filtered. For each sample, productive Simpson clonality was calculated as the square root of Simpson's diversity index over productive rearrangements. In TCRdb, the immuneACCESS table is reduced to in-frame sequences with V and J assigned. These tables do not hold every clone; where another copy was compared, an unresolved V gene accounts for under half, and the others remain unexplained. V, J and clone size are taken as reported in that table, and D and trimming were inferred from the DNA itself. Across this sample there are hundreds of thousands of clones, with about four fifths seen only once. The ten largest clones capture around 6% of the sample.

V drops 1 base and J drops 5 bases, leaving 8 bases in between. The germline V gene (reference sequence) provides CDR1 SEHNR and CDR2 FQNEAQ. The CDR3 spans 14 residues, from the cysteine through the phenylalanine. Just CDR3 DNA is preserved here, 42 bases in frame from base 1. What the authors observed across the whole study: How much clinical and demographic metadata was included differed by source and by participant, and the metadata was provided uncurated.

The chain uses TRBV7-9 and TRBJ1-4, with the D gene uncertain. This sequence originates from an elderly man with acute or convalescent COVID-19. Sequencing used peripheral blood. The CDR3 sequence is CASSLGGLNEKLFF. The DNA sequence reads TGTGCCAGCAGCTTAGGCGGGCTGAATGAAAAACTGTTTTTT.